A selection of T cell receptor beta chains follows, all from one sample in a study of cytomegalovirus exposure and HLA in healthy donors. Produced via immunoSEQ multiplex PCR; TCRdb's table is partial and in-frame only. Here the sample spans some 180,000 clones, 80% being singletons. Specimen: PBMCs. The receptors were gathered from a girl aged 5-17 years in good health and CMV-seropositive. The CDR3 runs from the conserved cysteine through the conserved F or W. Each record gives: D gene, V gene, J gene, clone size, CDR3 DNA, CDR3 protein. The D gene is left open where the match is weak. Size is omitted from some rows. Given values are once, few, many or a class for expanded clones.

TRBD1,TRBV5-4,TRBJ2-7,NA,TGTGCCAGCAGCCGCGGACAGGTAACCTACGAGCAGTACTTC,CASSRGQVTYEQYF
TRBD2,TRBV2,TRBJ2-7,NA,TGTGCCAGCAGTGAATTTCTAGCGGGAGGGTCACGGACTTACTACGAGCAGTACTTC,CASSEFLAGGSRTYYEQYF
NA,TRBV6-1,TRBJ1-2,NA,TGTGCCAGCAGTCGGGAGCTTAGCACCGCCTATGGCTACACCTTC,CASSRELSTAYGYTF
NA,TRBV5-1,TRBJ2-1,NA,TGCGCCAGCAGCTTGGTGAGGAACAATGAGCAGTTCTTC,CASSLVRNNEQFF
TRBD1,TRBV28,TRBJ1-2,few,TGTGCCAGCACGGCCGGGACAGACCTAGGCTACACCTTC,CASTAGTDLGYTF
NA,TRBV11-2,TRBJ2-6,few,TGTGCCAGCAGCTCGAGGGGCAGGGGCGGAGTGACTGGGGCCAACGTCCTGACTTTC,CASSSRGRGGVTGANVLTF
TRBD1,TRBV7-2,TRBJ1-1,once,TGTGCCAGCAGCTCCAGGACAGGGGAGGTTGAAGCTTTCTTT,CASSSRTGEVEAFF
TRBD2,TRBV5-5,TRBJ2-1,few,TGTGCCAGCAGTCGGAGACTAGCTTGGGACAATGAGCAGTTCTTC,CASSRRLAWDNEQFF
NA,TRBV19,TRBJ2-1,few,TGTGCCAGTAGTATACGGAGCGTCCACAATGAGCAGTTCTTC,CASSIRSVHNEQFF
NA,TRBV14,TRBJ2-7,once,TGTGCCAGCAGCGAGGGTCGCGGATCCTACGAGCAGTACTTC,CASSEGRGSYEQYF
TRBD2,TRBV4-3,TRBJ2-1,NA,TGCGCCAGCAGCCTTAGCGGGAGGTGGCGCAATGAGCAGTTCTTC,CASSLSGRWRNEQFF
NA,TRBV7-2,TRBJ1-1,NA,TGTGCCAGCAGCCAGGTCCGGTCAGGCTCAAGGGCTTTCTTT,CASSQVRSGSRAFF
TRBD2,TRBV13,TRBJ2-5,NA,TGTGCCAGCAGCCCGGGACTAGCGGGAAGAGGAGAGACCCAGTACTTC,CASSPGLAGRGETQYF
TRBD1,TRBV4-1,TRBJ2-1,NA,TGCGCCAGCAGCCAAGAGGGGTCGGGACAGGGGTCCCCTGGACAGTTCTTC,CASSQEGSGQGSPGQFF
NA,TRBV11-3,TRBJ2-2,NA,TGTGCCAGCAGTAGCAGGGGGAACACCGGGGAGCTGTTTTTT,CASSSRGNTGELFF
TRBD2,TRBV7-6,TRBJ2-7,once,TGTGCCAGCAGCCCCCGAGCGGGAGGGGACTACGAGCAGTACTTC,CASSPRAGGDYEQYF
NA,TRBV6-5,TRBJ2-1,few,TGTGCCAGCAGAACTAGCTTTGGGGCCTACAATGAGCAGTTCTTC,CASRTSFGAYNEQFF
NA,TRBV19,TRBJ1-2,NA,TGTGCCAGTAGTCGACAGGAACGCTTGGGTTATGGCTACACCTTC,CASSRQERLGYGYTF
TRBD2,TRBV6-5,TRBJ2-1,NA,TGTGCCAGCAGTTCCCGGACTAGCGGCCACAATGAGCAGTTCTTC,CASSSRTSGHNEQFF
NA,TRBV7-2,TRBJ2-7,NA,TGTGCCAGCAGCTTAAATGCAGGGCGCTACGAGCAGTACTTC,CASSLNAGRYEQYF
TRBD2,TRBV11-1,TRBJ2-1,NA,TGTGCCAGCAGCCAAGAACTAGCGGGATCCTACCTCAATGAGCAGTTCTTC,CASSQELAGSYLNEQFF
TRBD1,TRBV5-4,TRBJ1-2,NA,TGTGCCAGCAGCTTCACAGGGGGTCGTAACTATGGCTACACCTTC,CASSFTGGRNYGYTF
TRBD1,TRBV5-1,TRBJ2-3,NA,TGCGCCAGCAGCGAAGGGACAGGTCGGGATACGCAGTATTTT,CASSEGTGRDTQYF
NA,TRBV5-1,TRBJ1-1,NA,TGCGCCAGCAGCTTGGGGCATCCTAACACTGAAGCTTTCTTT,CASSLGHPNTEAFF
NA,TRBV27,TRBJ2-7,NA,TGTGCCAGCAGTCCTCAGTTTTCTCACGAGCAGTACTTC,CASSPQFSHEQYF
TRBD1,TRBV7-2,TRBJ1-2,NA,TGTGCCAGCAGCCCACCGGGACAGCTGAACTATGGCTACACCTTC,CASSPPGQLNYGYTF
NA,TRBV19,TRBJ1-1,few,TGTGCCAGTAGTATAGATTTAGGGGATGGCGGGGGCCAAATGAACACTGAAGCTTTCTTT,CASSIDLGDGGGQMNTEAFF
TRBD1,TRBV2,TRBJ2-1,NA,TGTGCCAGCAGTGACAGGGGGCTCTCCTACAATGAGCAGTTCTTC,CASSDRGLSYNEQFF
TRBD2,TRBV6-4,TRBJ2-3,NA,TGTGCCAGCAGTGAGAGTAGCGGGAGTGGTGCAGATACGCAGTATTTT,CASSESSGSGADTQYF
NA,TRBV7-9,TRBJ1-3,NA,TGTGCCAGCAGCCTTGACAGCCTAAGCTCTGGAAACACCATATATTTT,CASSLDSLSSGNTIYF
NA,TRBV27,TRBJ2-1,few,TGTGCCAGCAGTTTGGACACCGCCTACAATGAGCAGTTCTTC,CASSLDTAYNEQFF
NA,TRBV6-5,TRBJ1-2,NA,TGTGCCAGCAGCCCCCCAGGCTCCCTCTATGGCTACACCTTC,CASSPPGSLYGYTF
TRBD1,TRBV6-5,TRBJ1-1,NA,TGTGCCAGCAGTTACTCGGAGGGGGCCCTGAAAGCTTTCTTT,CASSYSEGALKAFF
NA,TRBV7-2,TRBJ2-5,NA,TGTGCCAGCAGCTTAAACCTAGCGTTCCAAGAGACCCAGTACTTC,CASSLNLAFQETQYF
NA,TRBV6-5,TRBJ2-4,NA,TGTGCCAGCAGCCGTGGGGAACGGGGCATTCAGTACTTC,CASSRGERGIQYF
NA,TRBV19,TRBJ2-7,NA,TGTGCCAGTATCCAGGACAGCTACGAGCAGTACTTC,CASIQDSYEQYF
TRBD2,TRBV11-1,TRBJ2-7,few,TGTGCCAGCAGCGTAGGGACTAGCGGGGTTCCCTACGAGCAGTACTTC,CASSVGTSGVPYEQYF
NA,TRBV18,TRBJ2-1,NA,TGTGCCAGTCGCTTCCCAGGTGACTCCTACAATGAGCAGTTCTTC,CASRFPGDSYNEQFF
NA,TRBV2,TRBJ1-1,NA,TGTGCCAGCAGTGGCTCTTTGGGGGCGCGGACTGAAGCTTTCTTT,CASSGSLGARTEAFF
NA,TRBV7-7,TRBJ2-3,NA,TGTGCCAGCAGCTTGTACTCTGGGGCCACAGATACGCAGTATTTT,CASSLYSGATDTQYF
NA,TRBV6-9,TRBJ2-1,NA,TGTGCCAGCAGTTATGCCTTTGGTGTGGGCTGGACCAGGGACATTCGTTATGAGCAGTTCTTC,CASSYAFGVGWTRDIRYEQFF
TRBD1,TRBV7-3,TRBJ2-1,few,TGTGCCAGCAGTACCTACAGGGGGCCCTACAATGAGCAGTTCTTC,CASSTYRGPYNEQFF
NA,TRBV10-1,TRBJ2-7,NA,TGCGCCAGCAGTGAGAAGGGGGACGGTTCCTACGAGCAGTACTTC,CASSEKGDGSYEQYF
TRBD1,TRBV28,TRBJ1-1,few,TGTGCCACCCCGGGACAGGAGATTTTGAACACTGAAGCTTTCTTT,CATPGQEILNTEAFF
NA,TRBV5-6,TRBJ1-5,NA,TGTGCCAGCAGCTTGGCGACAGGAACCCGGTCCCAGCATTTT,CASSLATGTRSQHF
TRBD1,TRBV9,TRBJ1-1,NA,TGTGCCAGCAGCGCCAGGGGGGACACTGAAGCTTTCTTT,CASSARGDTEAFF
TRBD2,TRBV27,TRBJ2-5,NA,TGTGCCAGCAGTTTATATCTGGGACTAGCTCAAGAGACCCAGTACTTC,CASSLYLGLAQETQYF
NA,TRBV25-1,TRBJ2-2,NA,TGTGCCAGCAGTGAAGGGGGGGCTGCTGGCACCGGGGAGCTGTTTTTT,CASSEGGAAGTGELFF
NA,TRBV11-2,TRBJ2-1,NA,TGTGCCAGCAGCTTAGAGGTGGGCCCACAATATGAGCAGTTCTTC,CASSLEVGPQYEQFF
TRBD2,TRBV5-1,TRBJ2-7,NA,TGCGCCAGCAGCTGGGGACTAGCGGGAGTCGGGGAGCAGTACTTC,CASSWGLAGVGEQYF
TRBD2,TRBV10-1,TRBJ2-7,NA,TGCGCCAGCAGTGACTCCGGGACTAGCGGGAGTTACGAGCAGTACTTC,CASSDSGTSGSYEQYF